A single sample gave rise to the 14 T cell receptor beta chains below, sequenced in a study of blood T cell repertoires in COVID-19. The data were produced by immunoSEQ multiplex PCR, yet TCRdb's version contains in-frame clones alone and is incomplete. The sample has approximately 210,000 clones; roughly 80% are singletons. The sequenced sample was peripheral blood. The receptors were gathered from a woman aged 80 or older with COVID-19, enrolled during active disease.

The V and J genes are TRBV9 and TRBJ2-7; D not certain. This CDR3 has 13 residues. Deletions cut 4 bases from V and 6 bases from J, with 14 bases between. The V gene's germline CDR1 is SGDLS and CDR2 YYNGEE. As DNA, the CDR3 is TGTGCCAGCAGCCTTACCCCGAGTGGCGAGCAGTACTTC. Translating it yields CASSLTPSGEQYF.

A word on this clone: Other DNA sequences of this sample code for an identical CDR3. V gene TRBV5-6 combines with J gene TRBJ1-2; D ambiguous. Germline V lookup: CDR1 SGHDT, CDR2 YYEEEE. The CDR3 totals 13 residues. Between the trimmed V and J ends, which lost 0 bases and 2 bases, there was a span of 5 bases. CDR3 in DNA: TGTGCCAGCAGCTTGGGCCAGAACTATGGCTACACCTTC. Protein sequence: CASSLGQNYGYTF.

V gene TRBV6-6 combines with J gene TRBJ2-3; D not resolved. The V and J ends lost 1 base and 0 bases respectively, with 8 bases between them. Germline values: CDR1 MNHNY, CDR2 SVGAGI (reference sequence). CDR3 length: 15 residues. The CDR3 protein is CASSYYSSSTDTQYF. The CDR3 bases are TGTGCCAGCAGTTACTATTCCTCTAGCACAGATACGCAGTATTTT.

J is TRBJ2-1 and V is TRBV2; D not resolved. Trimming left V 8 bases short and J 4 bases short, with 6 bases between. The CDR3 extends over 11 amino acids. CDR1 is SNHLY and CDR2 is FYNNEI in the germline V gene. In DNA, the CDR3 is TGTGCCAGCTCACAGTACAATGAGCAGTTCTTC. Translated: CASSQYNEQFF.

The chain recombines TRBV6-5 with TRBJ2-5, with a weak D call TRBD1 (6 bases). The CDR3 sequence is 15 residues long. Germline V gene sequence: CDR1 MNHEY, CDR2 SVGAGI. V shed 8 bases and J shed 5 bases, with 21 bases lying between them. The CDR3 bases are TGTGCCAGCTATCGACAGGCTCCTCTGGGGGAGACCCAGTACTTC. This gives the protein CASYRQAPLGETQYF.

The chain uses TRBV6-5 and TRBJ2-1; D is undetermined. CDR1 is MNHEY and CDR2 is SVGAGI in the germline V gene. Trimming stripped 10 bases from V and 4 bases from J, with 8 bases between. The CDR3 extends over 11 amino acids. The CDR3 reads CATYSYNEQFF. In nucleotides, the CDR3 is TGTGCCACCTACTCATACAATGAGCAGTTCTTC.

This chain joins TRBV5-1 and TRBJ1-3; maybe TRBD1 (5 bases). Germline lookup yields CDR1 SGHRS and CDR2 YFSETQ. The CDR3 runs to 15 residues. Trimming cost V 2 bases and J 1 base, with 10 bases left between them. CDR3 bases: TGCGCCAGCAGCTTAGGGGATATTTCTGGAAACACCATATATTTT. This encodes CASSLGDISGNTIYF. The complete variable domain, with remaining parts taken from reference TRBV5-1 and TRBJ1-3, reads KAGVTQTPRYLIKTRGQQVTLSCSPISGHRSVSWYQQTPGQGLQFLFEYFSETQRNKGNFPGRFSGRQFSNSRSEMNVSTLELGDSALYLCASSLGDISGNTIYFGEGSWLTVV.

The CDR3 is CASSHRDRGLYGYTF. CDR3 nucleotide sequence: TGTGCCAGCAGTCACCGGGACAGGGGACTCTATGGCTACACCTTC. This chain joins TRBV27 and TRBJ1-2, with 10 bases that match TRBD1. V shed 5 bases, J shed 4 bases, and the junction held 7 bases outside the gene matches. The germline gives CDR1 MNHEY, CDR2 SMNVEV (reference sequence). This CDR3 contains 15 residues.

Comment on this clone: Other nucleotide sequences from this sample produce the same CDR3. V and J are TRBV20-1 and TRBJ1-1; D gene uncertain. Germline CDR1 and CDR2: DFQATT and SNEGSKA (reference sequence). The CDR3 is 11 residues long. V lost 0 bases to trimming and J lost 4 bases, with 3 bases between them. The CDR3 sequence: CSARDRTEAFF. For the CDR3, the DNA is TGCAGTGCTAGAGATCGCACTGAAGCTTTCTTT.

This chain connects TRBV28 to TRBJ1-4; TRBD1 agrees at 7 bases. Germline CDR1 reads MDHEN; CDR2 reads SYDVKM. V lost 6 bases, J lost 8 bases, and 9 bases stayed unmatched. The CDR3 is made up of 14 amino acids. The CDR3, as DNA: TGTGCCAGCAGCAGACAGGGCTGGTCGGAAAAACTGTTTTTT. Amino acids: CASSRQGWSEKLFF. Full variable domain (remainder filled in from reference TRBV28 and TRBJ1-4): DVKVTQSSRYLVKRTGEKVFLECVQDMDHENMFWYRQDPGLGLRLIYFSYDVKMKEKGDIPEGYSVSREKKERFSLILESASTNQTSMYLCASSRQGWSEKLFFGSGTQLSVL.

The chain is built from TRBV28 and TRBJ1-2; no firm D call. V dropped 6 bases and J dropped 3 bases, with 11 bases sitting between them. This CDR3 has 13 amino acids. Looked up from germline, CDR1 is MDHEN and CDR2 is SYDVKM. The CDR3 DNA reads TGTGCCAGCAGGCGGCGAAATGACTATGGCTACACCTTC. Translated, it gives CASRRRNDYGYTF.

The chain recombines TRBV5-6 with TRBJ1-5, with a weak D call TRBD1 (6 bases). The CDR3 is 14 amino acids. Per the germline V gene, CDR1 is SGHDT and CDR2 is YYEEEE. Between the trimmed V and J ends, which lost 2 bases and 4 bases, there was a span of 10 bases. DNA for the CDR3: TGTGCCAGCAGCTTTGGACAGACGAATCAGCCCCAGCATTTT. It is translated as CASSFGQTNQPQHF. The full variable domain, in which reference TRBV5-6 and TRBJ1-5 provide the parts outside the CDR3, is DAGVTQSPTHLIKTRGQQVTLRCSPKSGHDTVSWYQQALGQGPQFIFQYYEEEERQRGNFPDRFSGHQFPNYSSELNVNALLLGDSALYLCASSFGQTNQPQHFGDGTRLSIL.

This clone has only one observation. This chain uses TRBV3-1 (or the pseudogene TRBV3-2) with TRBJ1-6; 10 bases are shared with TRBD1. The CDR3 length is 15 residues. V was clipped by 4 bases and J by 7 bases; unmatched bases: 4. Germline values: CDR1 LGHDT, CDR2 YNNKEL (reference sequence). The CDR3 here is CASSPGTGENSPLHF. CDR3 sequence (DNA): TGTGCCAGCAGCCCCGGGACAGGGGAAAATTCACCCCTCCACTTT.

This clone has a handful of counts. This CDR3 is CASTGQGDSPLHF. The DNA of the CDR3 is TGTGCCAGCACCGGACAGGGTGATTCACCCCTCCACTTT. The chain links TRBV5-6 to TRBJ1-6, with 8 positions matching TRBD1. Trimming took 6 bases from V and 8 from J; bases not matched to a gene: 4. Germline CDR1 reads SGHDT; CDR2 reads YYEEEE. The CDR3 totals 13 residues.